Sequencing of this T cell receptor (beta chain) was carried out in a study of T cell responses to AZD1222 COVID-19 vaccine (dated by TCRdb to the early 2020s). Notes on the research overall: A total of 233 trial participants underwent TCR sequencing, of whom 207 received two doses of AZD1222 and about 25 received two doses of the MenACWY control vaccine. Trial participants were enrolled by age into subgroups of 18-55, 56-69 and 70-plus years, and around 150, 28 and 57 TCR-sequenced participants, respectively, were included in these subgroups.

A remark on this clone: Its antigen is still unknown. Per-base qualities were not stored, and no clone one base away is much larger.

Relative to germline, V is 2 bases shorter and J is 4 bases shorter, with 13 bases between their ends. The germline V gene specifies MNHEY as CDR1 and SVGAGI as CDR2. The CDR3 holds 15 amino acids from the cysteine to the phenylalanine. The DNA shown is the 45-base CDR3, in frame from base 1. The paper's findings and limits, for the study overall: Reportedly, almost half of the unique spike-specific TCRs recognized epitopes lying outside the regions that are mutated in the B.1.351 and B.1.1.7 variants. Because no samples from the day 14 peak response were available, repertoires could be characterized only after the peak T cell response. Participants were mostly white British and included more females than males, and it was suggested by the authors that clonal diversity may have been underestimated. Conclusions about previously exposed vaccinees are limited, since just 6 or 7 AZD1222 recipients were seropositive for SARS-CoV-2 at baseline. Spike-specific TCR breadth and depth rose significantly after two AZD1222 doses compared with day 0 and with MenACWY recipients. Vaccine-associated CD4 TCRs spanned the whole spike protein, with dominant responses in regions 160-218 and 743-854. In the small 56-69-year group, the increase in depth fell short of significance, most likely because of low power.

The sample's time point label, in plain terms: about 28 days (+/-7) after the second vaccine dose. AZD1222 recipients given second doses at about 4 weeks or at about 12 weeks were pooled, since spike-specific TCR depth and breadth were not found to differ between the two schedules. Samples from vaccinated people were obtained from the UK trials COV001 and COV002, which included a single-blind randomized controlled phase 2/3 trial of AZD1222 (ChAdOx1 nCoV-19) in healthy adults. Trial participant PBMC samples were collected at day 0 and day 28 after the second dose for TCRbeta chain sequencing. The CDR3 regions of human TCRbeta chains were subjected to immunosequencing. Per the original workflow: TCRs in the repertoires were compared against a reference library of SARS-CoV-2-specific TCRs that had been generated with the MIRA antigen-specificity platform. Breadth was defined as the fraction of unique TCRs that were SARS-CoV-2-associated. Depth was defined as the fraction of total T cells that were SARS-CoV-2-associated. Using the MIRA data, each spike-specific TCR was mapped to the spike region that the TCR reacts to and placed in a CD4 or CD8 class. Log10-transformed breadth and depth values were compared by one-way ANOVA with Sidak's multiple comparisons tests. TCRdb took this table from immuneACCESS and kept in-frame rearrangements with V and J called. Such tables lack part of the clones; where checked against another copy, unresolved V genes explain under half of the gap, and the rest is unexplained. From that table come the V and J calls and clone size; the DNA was used to work out D and trimming. Across this sample there are more than 150,000 clones, with roughly 92% seen only once. The leading ten clones occupy roughly 1.7% of the sample.

This clonotype originated in an adult who received the AZD1222 COVID-19 vaccine. The input for sequencing was peripheral blood, taken 28 days after the second AZD1222 dose. Recombination linked TRBV6-5 to TRBJ2-3, with the D gene not clear enough to name. DNA sequence: TGTGCCAGCAGTTACATAGCAAGTTTGTCAGATACGCAGTATTTT. This codes for CASSYIASLSDTQYF.